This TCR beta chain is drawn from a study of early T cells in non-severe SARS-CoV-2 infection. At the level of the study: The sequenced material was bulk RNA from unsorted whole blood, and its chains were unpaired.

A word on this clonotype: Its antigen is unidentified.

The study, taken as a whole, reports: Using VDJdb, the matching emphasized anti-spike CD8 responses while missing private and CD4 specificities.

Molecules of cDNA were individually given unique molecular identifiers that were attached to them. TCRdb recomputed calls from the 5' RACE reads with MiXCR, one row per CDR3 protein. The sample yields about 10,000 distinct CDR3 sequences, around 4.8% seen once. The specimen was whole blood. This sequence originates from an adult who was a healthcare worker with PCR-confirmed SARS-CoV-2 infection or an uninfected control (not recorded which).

The CDR3 DNA is TGTGCCAGCAGTTACCTCGGACTAGCGGGGTCGAATGAGCAGTTCTTC. It translates to CASSYLGLAGSNEQFF. The chain joins TRBV6-5 to TRBJ2-1; 12 bases map to TRBD2. Trimming cost V 2 bases and J 7 bases; bases outside gene matches: 6. Germline V gene data show CDR1 as MNHEY and CDR2 as SVGAGI. The CDR3 is made up of 16 amino acids.